The 26 T cell receptor beta chains below come from one sample, sequenced in a study of regulatory T cells in long-lasting Graves disease. Researchers made TCR beta libraries by using iRepertoire HTBI primers and running Arm-PCR on CDR3 regions. TCRdb ran MiXCR on the multiplex PCR reads and lists one entry per CDR3 protein. Among approximately 560,000 distinct CDR3 sequences listed, 16% were seen once. Time point defined: newly diagnosed GD, antithyroid drugs for less than 3 months. PBMCs provided the RNA from which the TCR library was made. In addition, the sample was reused for a study of T cells in Graves' hyperthyroidism and ophthalmopathy.

The sequencing used peripheral blood mononuclear cells (PBMCs), collected at new diagnosis, from a patient treated with antithyroid drugs. These receptors all come from a man aged 18 to 29 with Graves disease.

This clonotype was counted many times. The chain has TRBV12-3 or TRBV12-4 and TRBJ2-5; the D is unclear. The CDR3 covers 10 residues. With 8 bases removed from V and 5 bases from J, the gap between germline ends came to 6 bases. CDR3 amino acids: CASDGETQYF. CDR3 DNA sequence: TGTGCCAGCGACGGGGAGACCCAGTACTTC.

This clonotype has just a few counts. The chain recombines TRBV29-1 with TRBJ2-7, with D possibly being TRBD2 (8 bases). Germline lookup yields CDR1 SQVTM and CDR2 ANQGSEA. V lost 7 bases and J 2 bases, leaving 24 bases between the germline ends. The CDR3 sequence is 16 residues long. The CDR3 loop reads CSAGRGPGDFTYEQYF. DNA of the CDR3: TGCAGCGCCGGGAGGGGGCCTGGGGACTTTACCTACGAGCAGTACTTC.

This clonotype was counted at least ten times. The chain couples TRBV11-2 to TRBJ2-5, with D hard to call. V lost 2 bases and J lost 5, with 6 bases in between. CDR3 length: 12 amino acids. Germline V gene sequence: CDR1 SGHAT, CDR2 FQNNGV. The CDR3 sequence is CASSLSRETQYF. The CDR3 coding sequence is TGTGCCAGCAGCTTAAGTCGGGAGACCCAGTACTTC.

In this sample, this clonotype turned up many times. This chain uses TRBV10-3 with TRBJ1-5; 9 nucleotides align to TRBD1. Germline-derived CDR1 and CDR2 are ENHRY and SYGVKD. V trimming: 0 bases; J trimming: 7 bases; junction bases outside the gene matches: 4. The CDR3 has 15 amino acids. CDR3 DNA: TGTGCCATCAGTGAGTCGGGACAGGGAAGACAGCCCCAGCATTTT. This gives the protein CAISESGQGRQPQHF.

This clonotype came up a few times. CDR3 loop: CASTQKYGSRNEKLFF. CDR3 nucleotide sequence: TGTGCCAGCACCCAGAAATACGGGTCGAGAAATGAAAAACTGTTTTTT. V and J are TRBV27 and TRBJ1-4; D not resolved. This CDR3 is built from 16 residues. Trimming removed 7 bases from V and 5 bases from J, with 20 bases in between. Germline V gene lookup returns CDR1 MNHEY and CDR2 SMNVEV (reference sequence).

The chain joins TRBV4-2 to TRBJ1-2; 8 nucleotides line up with TRBD1. The CDR3 spans 16 residues. CDR1 and CDR2 from the germline V gene are LGHNA and YNFKEQ. The trim removed 3 bases at V and 7 bases at J, leaving 13 bases unmatched. CDR3 loop: CASSHAGTGGDSGYTF. The CDR3 DNA sequence: TGTGCCAGCAGCCACGCCGGTACAGGGGGGGACTCTGGCTACACCTTC.

At least ten counts were recorded for this clonotype. The chain recombines TRBV5-1 with TRBJ2-1; D is uncertain. The CDR3 spans 15 residues. V shed 0 bases and J shed 0 bases, with 7 bases lying between them. Germline CDR1 reads SGHRS; CDR2 reads YFSETQ. Here the CDR3 DNA reads TGCGCCAGCAGCTTGGCCCCCGGCTCCTACAATGAGCAGTTCTTC. Residues: CASSLAPGSYNEQFF.

A remark on this clonotype: A far larger clone is just one base off, so this is likely a read error. The J gene is TRBJ2-1, the V gene TRBV7-2; TRBD2 matches at 7 bases. This CDR3 is built from 15 residues. From germline, CDR1 is SGHTA and CDR2 FQGNSA. With V trimmed by 0 bases and J by 10 bases, 9 bases remained unmatched. CDR3 DNA: TGTGCCAGCAGCTTAGCGGGAGGGAGCTCCTACGAGCAGTTCTTC. Encoded protein: CASSLAGGSSYEQFF.

The chain employs TRBV4-1 and TRBJ2-7, with 11 bases that match TRBD2. V lost 1 base and J lost 6; bases outside the gene matches: 5. Germline V gene lookup returns CDR1 MGHRA and CDR2 YSYEKL. This CDR3 region has 15 residues. In DNA, the CDR3 is TGCGCCAGCAGCCAAGTGACTAGCGGGAAGATCGAGCAGTACTTC. Encoded protein: CASSQVTSGKIEQYF.

At least ten counts were recorded for this clonotype. The gene calls are TRBV11-2 and TRBJ2-3; D remains ambiguous. In germline, CDR1 is SGHAT, CDR2 FQNNGV. The V gene lost 2 bases and the J gene lost 6 bases, with 12 bases spanning the gap. This CDR3 contains 14 residues. The DNA of the CDR3 is TGTGCCAGCAGCTTATCGGGTTCTATTGATACGCAGTATTTT. Encoded protein: CASSLSGSIDTQYF.

This clonotype was detected a few times. V is TRBV7-3 and J is TRBJ2-1, with 8 bases fitting TRBD2. CDR1 SGHTA and CDR2 FQGTGA come from the germline V gene. The J segment lost 2 bases and the V segment lost 5 bases, leaving 5 bases of the junction unmatched. CDR3 length: 15 residues. The DNA for the CDR3 is TGTGCCAGCAGCCCTGAAGCGGGGGCCTACAATGAGCAGTTCTTC. Translated, it gives CASSPEAGAYNEQFF.

This clonotype appeared a single time. The chain links TRBV12-3 or TRBV12-4 to TRBJ2-5, with D unresolved. V dropped 3 bases and J dropped 2 bases, with 13 bases sitting between them. This CDR3 region has 15 residues. CDR3 loop: CASSFLGPRQETQYF. The CDR3 DNA reads as TGTGCCAGCAGTTTCTTAGGGCCGCGGCAAGAGACCCAGTACTTC.

This clonotype was counted at least ten times. V usage is TRBV19 and J usage is TRBJ2-6; D remains unclear. Looked up from germline, CDR1 is LNHDA and CDR2 is SQIVND (reference sequence). The V gene lost 1 base and the J gene lost 0 bases, with 7 bases spanning the gap. This CDR3 is 16 amino acids long. CDR3 nucleotide sequence: TGTGCCAGTAGTATAGTTCCCGGCTCTGGGGCCAACGTCCTGACTTTC. Its translation is CASSIVPGSGANVLTF. The variable domain in full, completed from reference TRBV19 and TRBJ2-6, reads DGGITQSPKYLFRKEGQNVTLSCEQNLNHDAMYWYRQDPGQGLRLIYYSQIVNDFQKGDIAEGYSVSREKKESFPLTVTSAQKNPTAFYLCASSIVPGSGANVLTFGAGSRLTVL.

The chain combines TRBV20-1 with TRBJ2-7; 9 bases are shared with TRBD2. CDR1 DFQATT and CDR2 SNEGSKA come from the germline V gene (reference sequence). The CDR3 is 14 residues long. Losses at the gene ends were 3 bases for V and 7 bases for J; bases not matched to a gene: 10. In DNA, the CDR3 is TGCAGTGCTAGGCGGGCTAGCGGGGTTGCTGAGCAGTACTTC. The encoded protein is CSARRASGVAEQYF.

This clonotype turned up a few times. The V gene is TRBV28, the J gene TRBJ2-1, with a tentative D call TRBD2 (5 bases). CDR1 and CDR2 from the germline V gene are MDHEN and SYDVKM. V lost 8 bases, J lost 2 bases, and 10 bases lay in between. This CDR3 has 13 amino acids. Written as DNA, the CDR3 is TGTGCCAGCGGAGGCCTCCCCTACAATGAGCAGTTCTTC. Translated, it gives CASGGLPYNEQFF.

This clonotype was detected many times. The chain links TRBV6-2 or TRBV6-3 to TRBJ2-7, with 10 bases lining up with TRBD1. The CDR3 has 14 amino acids. The germline V gene has CDR1 MNHEY and CDR2 SVGEGT. Trimming took 2 bases from V and 5 from J; bases not matched to a gene: 3. CDR3 residues: CASSYRDRGNEQYF. CDR3 DNA sequence: TGTGCCAGCAGTTACCGGGACAGGGGCAACGAGCAGTACTTC.

In its sample, this clonotype was seen a few times. The chain combines TRBV6-1 with TRBJ1-2; D gene uncertain. Trimming stripped 7 bases from V and 2 bases from J, with 14 bases between. The germline V gene has CDR1 MNHNS and CDR2 SASEGT. The CDR3 is 14 residues long. In DNA form, the CDR3 reads TGTGCCAGCACCCGTCCCCAAGGGAACTATGGCTACACCTTC. This codes for CASTRPQGNYGYTF.

In the case of this clonotype: A much bigger clone sits one base away, suggesting this may be a read error. The CDR3, as DNA: TGCGCCAGCAGGCCCGGGACAGGCGCCGCTGAAGCTTCCTTT. Protein product: CASRPGTGAAEASF. The chain links TRBV5-1 to TRBJ1-1; 8 nucleotides agree with TRBD1. This CDR3 has 14 residues. Germline V CDR1 and CDR2: SGHRS, YFSETQ.

This clonotype was picked up a small number of times. CDR3 sequence: CALDEGSGANVLTF. The CDR3 DNA reads TGTGCCTTGGACGAGGGAAGTGGGGCCAACGTCCTGACTTTC. The chain carries TRBV30 and TRBJ2-6; D is perhaps TRBD2 (5 bases). Looked up from germline, CDR1 is GTSNPN and CDR2 is SVGIG (reference sequence). Deletions cut 7 bases from V and 3 bases from J, with 13 bases between. The CDR3 has 14 residues.

This clonotype was detected ten times or more. This chain connects TRBV5-4 to TRBJ2-3; 8 bases are shared with TRBD1. This CDR3 is built from 15 residues. Germline V CDR1 and CDR2: SGHNT, YYREEE (reference sequence). The V and J ends lost 4 bases and 2 bases, in that order; junction bases with no gene match: 6. As DNA, the CDR3 is TGTGCCAGCAGCCACGGGACAGGAATCACAGATACGCAGTATTTT. It specifies CASSHGTGITDTQYF.

This clonotype was observed many times. This chain links TRBV5-8 with TRBJ2-7; weak D call: TRBD1 (6 bases). Looked up from germline, CDR1 is SGHTS and CDR2 is YDEGEE. The CDR3 runs to 15 residues. Trimming shortened V by 4 bases and J by 6 bases, and 20 bases separated the two germline ends. The CDR3 DNA sequence: TGTGCCAGCAGCCCCTGGGACACCGAAAACAGCGAGCAGTACTTC. It specifies CASSPWDTENSEQYF.

In this sample, this clonotype turned up many times. The chain couples TRBV5-1 to TRBJ2-1; 8 bases are a match to TRBD2. The germline V gene has CDR1 SGHRS and CDR2 YFSETQ. V shed 0 bases and J 7 bases; nucleotides not matched to a gene: 6. The length of the CDR3 is 15 residues. The CDR3 sequence is CASSLVGSGMNEQFF. In DNA, the CDR3 is TGCGCCAGCAGCTTGGTGGGTAGCGGGATGAATGAGCAGTTCTTC.

This clonotype was picked up a small number of times. V is TRBV7-9 and J is TRBJ2-4, with unresolved D. V lost 1 base to trimming and J lost 0 bases, with 10 bases between them. Per the germline V gene, CDR1 is SEHNR and CDR2 is FQNEAQ (reference sequence). This CDR3 has 16 residues. CDR3: CASSLVVGIAKNIQYF. The CDR3 DNA is TGTGCCAGCAGCTTAGTAGTCGGTATAGCCAAAAACATTCAGTACTTC. Full variable domain (missing parts from reference TRBV7-9 and TRBJ2-4): DTGVSQNPRHKITKRGQNVTFRCDPISEHNRLYWYRQTLGQGPEFLTYFQNEAQLEKSRLLSDRFSAERPKGSFSTLEIQRTEQGDSAMYLCASSLVVGIAKNIQYFGAGTRLSVL.

Regarding this clonotype: A much larger clone differs by one base, so this may be a read error. The rearrangement joins TRBV7-7 to TRBJ2-1; 7 nucleotides match TRBD2. The CDR3 sequence is 13 residues long. The germline CDR1 and CDR2 sequences are SSHAT and FNYEAQ (reference sequence). In nucleotides, the CDR3 is TGTGCTAGCAGCTTAGCGGGCAGCAATGAGCAGTTCTTC. The encoded protein is CASSLAGSNEQFF.

The V and J genes are TRBV15 and TRBJ1-4; D might be TRBD1 (5 bases). Trimming pared 5 bases from V and 5 bases from J, leaving 15 bases between. The CDR3 is 15 residues long. Germline V gene lookup returns CDR1 LNHNV and CDR2 YYDKDF (reference sequence). As DNA, the CDR3 is TGTGCCACCAGCGGGGACGGGACCATCAATGAAAAACTGTTTTTT. Amino acids: CATSGDGTINEKLFF.

The V call is TRBV6-1, the J call TRBJ1-3; D gene uncertain. Trimming stripped 0 bases from V and 0 bases from J, with 6 bases between. The CDR3 is made up of 15 amino acids. Germline values: CDR1 MNHNS, CDR2 SASEGT. The CDR3 DNA follows: TGTGCCAGCAGTGAAGCCCGGAACTCTGGAAACACCATATATTTT. This sequence encodes CASSEARNSGNTIYF.